The following is a T cell receptor beta chain sequence with its context. The data were obtained in a study of OX40 agonist ivuxolimab in advanced cancers. Study information: Ivuxolimab, an agonist antibody against OX40 (CD134), was given to patients.

Method: immunoSEQ multiplex PCR; TCRdb's copy keeps in-frame clones and lacks some. The sample holds about 120,000 clones, roughly 93% seen once. CDR1 and CDR2 from the germline V gene are MGHDK and SYGVNS. The V gene lost 8 bases and the J gene lost 8 bases, with 12 bases spanning the gap. The CDR3 runs 12 residues. The chain combines TRBV25-1 with TRBJ1-4; D not resolved. This material consisted of CD4+ or CD8+ T cells sorted from blood, taken in a trial of the OX40 agonist ivuxolimab. This clonotype was sampled from an adult with an advanced solid tumor such as melanoma, head and neck, liver or kidney cancer. For the CDR3, the DNA is TGTGCCAGCGCCCTGGGAGGGGAAAAACTGTTTTTT. Translation gives CASALGGEKLFF.